This T cell receptor beta chain is from a study of shared clonotypes between healthy human individuals. This clone was counted a single time. Other DNA sequences in this sample translate to the same CDR3. The assay ran at deep level. Using immunoSEQ multiplex PCR, the repertoire was profiled, and TCRdb retains in-frame clones only, with some absent. The table includes about 580,000 clones, roughly 98% detected once. This CDR3 spans 14 amino acids. CDR1 and CDR2 (germline): SGHAT, FQNNGV. V was clipped by 2 bases and J by 6 bases; unmatched bases: 3. Terminally differentiated effector memory CD45RA+ cells were left out of the naive CD8 fraction, which was CD45RO-negative and positively selected for CCR7.

Sequencing was performed on naive CD8+ T cells sorted from blood. This chain joins TRBV11-2 and TRBJ2-7; 11 positions match TRBD2. This sequence was found in a man aged 25-45 years in good health. CDR3 region: CASSLRLAGGEQYF. The CDR3 nucleotides read TGTGCCAGCAGCTTACGTCTAGCGGGAGGCGAGCAGTACTTC.